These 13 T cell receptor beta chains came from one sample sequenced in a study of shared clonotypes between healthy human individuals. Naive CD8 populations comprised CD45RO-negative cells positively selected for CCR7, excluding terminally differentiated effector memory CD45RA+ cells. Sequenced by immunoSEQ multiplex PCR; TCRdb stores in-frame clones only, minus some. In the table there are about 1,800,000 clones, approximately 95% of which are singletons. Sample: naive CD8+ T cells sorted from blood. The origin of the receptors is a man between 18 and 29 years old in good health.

CDR3 DNA: TGTGCCAGCAGTTTAAGTGACAGGAGCTCCTACGAGCAGTACTTC. It specifies CASSLSDRSSYEQYF. J is TRBJ2-7 and V is TRBV28; possible D gene TRBD1, 6 bases. Trimming pared 2 bases from V and 0 bases from J, leaving 11 bases between. Germline V CDR1 and CDR2: MDHEN, SYDVKM. CDR3 size: 15 residues.

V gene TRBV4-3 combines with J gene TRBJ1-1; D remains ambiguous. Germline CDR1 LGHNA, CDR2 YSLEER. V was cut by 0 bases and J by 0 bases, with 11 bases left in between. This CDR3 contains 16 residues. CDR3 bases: TGCGCCAGCAGCCAAGATTCGACGGCCATGAACACTGAAGCTTTCTTT. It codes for CASSQDSTAMNTEAFF.

The CDR3: CASSGGANEQFF. The CDR3 bases are TGCGCCAGCAGCGGGGGGGCGAATGAGCAGTTCTTC. V gene TRBV10-2 combines with J gene TRBJ2-1; TRBD2 agrees at 8 bases. Germline trimming cut 6 bases from V and 7 bases from J; bases unmatched to any gene: 2. Germline CDR1 is WSHSY and CDR2 is SAAADI. The CDR3 contains 12 residues.

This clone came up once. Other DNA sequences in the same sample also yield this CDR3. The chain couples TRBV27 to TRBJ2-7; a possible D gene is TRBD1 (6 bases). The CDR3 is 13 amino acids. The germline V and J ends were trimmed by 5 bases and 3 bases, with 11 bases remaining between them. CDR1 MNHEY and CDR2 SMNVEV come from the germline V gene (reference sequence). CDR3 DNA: TGTGCCAGCAGTCGGACAGTGAGCTACGAGCAGTACTTC. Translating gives CASSRTVSYEQYF.

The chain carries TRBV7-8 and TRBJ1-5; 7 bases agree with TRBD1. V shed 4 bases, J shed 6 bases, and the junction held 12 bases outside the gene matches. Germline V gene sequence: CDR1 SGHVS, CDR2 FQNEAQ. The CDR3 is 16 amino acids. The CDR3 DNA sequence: TGTGCCAGCAGCTCAGGGGGGGGGACCAACCTTCAGCCCCAGCATTTT. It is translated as CASSSGGGTNLQPQHF.

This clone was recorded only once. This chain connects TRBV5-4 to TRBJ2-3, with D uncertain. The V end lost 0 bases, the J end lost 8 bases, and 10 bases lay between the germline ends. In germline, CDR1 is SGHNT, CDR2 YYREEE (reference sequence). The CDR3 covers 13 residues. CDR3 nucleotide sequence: TGTGCCAGCAGCTTGGCCTCCGTGAGTACGCAGTATTTT. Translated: CASSLASVSTQYF.

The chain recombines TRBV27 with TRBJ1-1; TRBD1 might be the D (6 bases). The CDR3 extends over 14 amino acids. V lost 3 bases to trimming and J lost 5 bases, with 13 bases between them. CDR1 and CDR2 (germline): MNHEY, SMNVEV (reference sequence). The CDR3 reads CASSFGGGETEAFF. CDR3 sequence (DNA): TGTGCCAGCAGTTTCGGGGGCGGAGAGACTGAAGCTTTCTTT.

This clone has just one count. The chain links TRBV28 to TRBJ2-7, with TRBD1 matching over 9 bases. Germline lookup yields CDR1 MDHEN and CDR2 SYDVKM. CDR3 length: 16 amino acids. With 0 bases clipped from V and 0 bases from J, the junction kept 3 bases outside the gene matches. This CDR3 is CASSLWGQGFSYEQYF. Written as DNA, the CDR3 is TGTGCCAGCAGTTTATGGGGACAGGGATTCTCCTACGAGCAGTACTTC.

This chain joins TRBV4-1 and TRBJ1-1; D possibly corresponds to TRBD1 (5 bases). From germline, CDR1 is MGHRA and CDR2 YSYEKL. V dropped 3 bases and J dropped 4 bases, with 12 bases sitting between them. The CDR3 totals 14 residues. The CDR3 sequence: CASSHPGEGTEAFF. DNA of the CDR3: TGCGCCAGCAGCCACCCGGGGGAAGGCACTGAAGCTTTCTTT.

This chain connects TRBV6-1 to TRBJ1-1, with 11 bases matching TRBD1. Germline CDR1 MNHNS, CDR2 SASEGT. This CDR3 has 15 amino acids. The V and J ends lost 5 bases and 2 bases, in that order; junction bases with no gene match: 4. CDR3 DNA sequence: TGTGCCAGCAGTCCCCGGACAGGGGGCAACACTGAAGCTTTCTTT. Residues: CASSPRTGGNTEAFF.

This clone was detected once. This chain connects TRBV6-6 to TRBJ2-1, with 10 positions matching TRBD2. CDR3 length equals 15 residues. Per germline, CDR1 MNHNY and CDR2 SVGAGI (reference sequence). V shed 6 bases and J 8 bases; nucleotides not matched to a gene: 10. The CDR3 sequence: CASSQGLAPVDEQFF. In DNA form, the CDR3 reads TGTGCCAGCAGCCAGGGACTAGCGCCCGTCGATGAGCAGTTCTTC.

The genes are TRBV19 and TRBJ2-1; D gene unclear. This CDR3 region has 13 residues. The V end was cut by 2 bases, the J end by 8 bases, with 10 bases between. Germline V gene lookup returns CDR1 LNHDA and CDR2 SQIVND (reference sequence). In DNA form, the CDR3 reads TGTGCCAGTAGTATAACAGCATGGGATGAGCAGTTCTTC. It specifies CASSITAWDEQFF.

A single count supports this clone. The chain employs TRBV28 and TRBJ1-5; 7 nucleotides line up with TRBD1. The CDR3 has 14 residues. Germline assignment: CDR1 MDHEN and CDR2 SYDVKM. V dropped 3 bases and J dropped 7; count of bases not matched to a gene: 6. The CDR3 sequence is CASSLFQGEQPQHF. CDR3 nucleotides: TGTGCCAGCAGTTTGTTTCAGGGGGAACAGCCCCAGCATTTT.